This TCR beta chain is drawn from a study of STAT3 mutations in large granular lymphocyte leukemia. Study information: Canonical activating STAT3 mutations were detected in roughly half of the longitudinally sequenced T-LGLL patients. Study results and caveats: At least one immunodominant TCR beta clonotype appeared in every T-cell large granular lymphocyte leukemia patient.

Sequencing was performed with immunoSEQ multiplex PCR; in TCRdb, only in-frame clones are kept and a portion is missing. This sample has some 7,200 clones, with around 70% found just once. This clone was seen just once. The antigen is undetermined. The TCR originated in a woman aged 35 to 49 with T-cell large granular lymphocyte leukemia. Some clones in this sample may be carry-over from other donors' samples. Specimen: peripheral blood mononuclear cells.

The CDR3 protein is CASSQGGEQYF. CDR3 nucleotides: TGTGCCAGCTCCCAGGGGGGCGAGCAGTACTTC. This chain uses TRBV18 with TRBJ2-7; D might be TRBD1 (7 bases). The CDR3 spans 11 residues. The ends were cut back, 6 bases at V and 6 bases at J, with 9 bases in the middle. From germline, CDR1 is KGHSH and CDR2 LQKENI.